This T cell receptor beta chain was sequenced during a study of blood T cell repertoires in COVID-19. Study context: The cDNA or gDNA used as material had been derived from T cells, B-cell-depleted T cells, or PBMCs.

The CDR3 runs 16 residues. CDR1 LNHDA and CDR2 SQIVND come from the germline V gene (reference sequence). V was shortened by 5 bases and J by 1 base, with 17 bases between the two germline ends. The method was immunoSEQ multiplex PCR; TCRdb's version includes in-frame clones alone and lacks a portion of them. In the table there are more than 200,000 clones, around 83% of which are singletons. This TCR was recovered from a man aged 40-50 years with active or convalescent COVID-19. Source material: peripheral blood. The genes are TRBV19 and TRBJ1-1; TRBD1 is a possible D gene (5 bases). CDR3: CASSELTGRKNTEAFF. For the CDR3, the DNA is TGTGCCAGTAGTGAGCTCACAGGACGGAAGAACACTGAAGCTTTCTTT.